Below, 10 T cell receptor beta chains from the same sample are listed, as sequenced in a study of OX40 agonist ivuxolimab in advanced cancers. TCRdb's copy holds only in-frame clones and misses some; the assay was immunoSEQ multiplex PCR. The sample shows 12,000 or so clones, about four fifths of them seen only once. The input for sequencing was CD4+ or CD8+ T cells sorted from blood, taken in a trial of the OX40 agonist ivuxolimab. These receptors all stem from an adult with an advanced solid tumor such as melanoma, head and neck, liver or kidney cancer.

The rearrangement joins TRBV7-9 to TRBJ2-1, with TRBD1 matching over 10 bases. The CDR3 has 13 residues. The germline V gene encodes CDR1 SEHNR and CDR2 FQNEAQ (reference sequence). Losses at the gene ends were 11 bases for V and 5 bases for J; bases not matched to a gene: 6. CDR3 residues: CAAGQGGNNEQFF. The CDR3 DNA reads TGTGCCGCCGGACAGGGGGGAAACAATGAGCAGTTCTTC.

V and J are TRBV6-1 and TRBJ1-1, with D unclear. V was pared by 8 bases and J by 5 bases, with 9 bases between. The V gene's germline CDR1 is MNHNS and CDR2 SASEGT. The CDR3 has 11 amino acids. CDR3 sequence (DNA): TGTGCCAGCTGTCAACGGACTGAAGCTTTCTTT. Protein product: CASCQRTEAFF.

V is TRBV13 and J is TRBJ2-7; 8 positions match TRBD1. Germline CDR1 and CDR2: PRHDT and FYEKMQ (reference sequence). There are 14 residues in the CDR3. Trimming took 4 bases from V and 3 from J; bases not matched to a gene: 5. The CDR3 spells CASSSRGTGYEQYF. CDR3 bases: TGTGCCAGCAGCTCCCGAGGGACAGGCTACGAGCAGTACTTC.

The CDR3 sequence is CASSLAPSGNTGELFF. DNA of the CDR3: TGTGCCAGCAGCTTAGCTCCTAGCGGAAACACCGGGGAGCTGTTTTTT. This chain links TRBV7-6 with TRBJ2-2; 7 nucleotides match TRBD2. Germline trimming cut 0 bases from V and 2 bases from J; bases unmatched to any gene: 3. The CDR3 loop spans 16 amino acids. The germline V gene has CDR1 SGHVS and CDR2 FNYEAQ.

The chain couples TRBV28 to TRBJ2-5; 10 bases agree with TRBD1. The CDR3 runs 14 residues. Per germline, CDR1 MDHEN and CDR2 SYDVKM. V dropped 6 bases and J dropped 5; count of bases not matched to a gene: 6. The CDR3 sequence: CASRTTGGEETQYF. The DNA for the CDR3 is TGTGCCAGCAGAACGACAGGGGGCGAGGAGACCCAGTACTTC. The full variable domain, rest sourced from reference TRBV28 and TRBJ2-5, is DVKVTQSSRYLVKRTGEKVFLECVQDMDHENMFWYRQDPGLGLRLIYFSYDVKMKEKGDIPEGYSVSREKKERFSLILESASTNQTSMYLCASRTTGGEETQYFGPGTRLLVL.

The chain combines TRBV18 with TRBJ2-1; 7 nucleotides agree with TRBD1. This CDR3 comprises 17 residues. The V and J ends lost 1 base and 0 bases, in that order; junction bases with no gene match: 6. Germline CDR1 reads KGHSH; CDR2 reads LQKENI. CDR3 region: CASSPRQDRSSYNEQFF. The CDR3 region has the DNA TGTGCCAGCTCACCACGACAGGACAGGAGCTCCTACAATGAGCAGTTCTTC.

Points on this clone: Germline is not matched at one junction end, which may reflect a read error. The chain employs TRBV11-3 and TRBJ2-1, with 11 bases matching TRBD2. Germline values: CDR1 SGHNT, CDR2 YENEEA. CDR3 length equals 14 residues. This CDR3 is CASSKTSGDPEKFF. CDR3 bases: TGTGCCAGCAGCAAGACTAGCGGGGATCCTGAGAAGTTCTTC.

The V gene is TRBV6-5, the J gene TRBJ2-2; 9 bases are shared with TRBD1. J lost 6 bases, V lost 6 bases, and 8 bases had no gene match. Germline lookup yields CDR1 MNHEY and CDR2 SVGAGI. The CDR3 is made up of 15 amino acids. The DNA of the CDR3 is TGTGCCAGCAGGGGGACAGGGAATATCGCCGGGGAGCTGTTTTTT. Its protein product is CASRGTGNIAGELFF.

This clone has only one observation. In nucleotides, the CDR3 is TGTGCCAGCAGCCCCGGGACTACAGTTGTTCATGAGCAGTTCTTC. It translates to CASSPGTTVVHEQFF. The V gene is TRBV11-3, the J gene TRBJ2-1; TRBD2 matches 7 bases. The CDR3 length is 15 residues. Germline V gene data show CDR1 as SGHNT and CDR2 as YENEEA. V lost 5 bases and J lost 8; bases outside the gene matches: 12.

V usage is TRBV5-4 and J usage is TRBJ2-2; D is undetermined. V lost 9 bases and J 0 bases, leaving 6 bases between the germline ends. From germline, CDR1 is SGHNT and CDR2 YYREEE (reference sequence). The CDR3 sequence is 12 residues long. CDR3 protein: CAILTNTGELFF. In nucleotides, the CDR3 is TGTGCCATTTTGACGAACACCGGGGAGCTGTTTTTT.